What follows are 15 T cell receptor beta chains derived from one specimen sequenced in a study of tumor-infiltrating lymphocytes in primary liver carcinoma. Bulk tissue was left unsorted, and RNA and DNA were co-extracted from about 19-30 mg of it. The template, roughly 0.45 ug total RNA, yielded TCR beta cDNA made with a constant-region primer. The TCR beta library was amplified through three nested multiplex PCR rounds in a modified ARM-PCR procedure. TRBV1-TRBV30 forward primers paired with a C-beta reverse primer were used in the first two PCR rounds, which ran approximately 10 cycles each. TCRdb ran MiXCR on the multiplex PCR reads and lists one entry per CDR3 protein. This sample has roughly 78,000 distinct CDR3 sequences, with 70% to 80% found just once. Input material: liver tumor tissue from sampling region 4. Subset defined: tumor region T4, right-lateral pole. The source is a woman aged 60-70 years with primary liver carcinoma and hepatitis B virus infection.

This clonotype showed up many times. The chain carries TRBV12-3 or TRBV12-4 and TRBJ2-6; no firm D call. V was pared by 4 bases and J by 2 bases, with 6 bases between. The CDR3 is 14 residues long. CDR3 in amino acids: CASSYETGANVLTF. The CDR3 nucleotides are TGTGCCAGCAGTTATGAAACTGGGGCCAACGTCCTGACTTTC.

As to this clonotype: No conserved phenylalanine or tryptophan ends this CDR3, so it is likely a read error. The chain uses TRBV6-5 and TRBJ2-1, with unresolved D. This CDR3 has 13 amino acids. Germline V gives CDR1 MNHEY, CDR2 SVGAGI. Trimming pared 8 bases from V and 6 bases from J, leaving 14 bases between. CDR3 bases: TGTGCCAGCGGAACCCCTAGGGCCAATGAGCAGTTCCTC. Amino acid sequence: CASGTPRANEQFL.

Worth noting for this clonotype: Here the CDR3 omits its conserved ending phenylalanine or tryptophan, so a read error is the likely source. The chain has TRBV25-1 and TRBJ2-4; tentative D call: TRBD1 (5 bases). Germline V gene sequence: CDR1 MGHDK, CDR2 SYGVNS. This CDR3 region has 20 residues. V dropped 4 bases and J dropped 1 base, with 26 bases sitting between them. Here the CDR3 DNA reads TGTGCCAGCAGTGGCCAGACTGGAGACAGCAAGTCTATTGCCAAAAACATTCAGTACCTC. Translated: CASSGQTGDSKSIAKNIQYL.

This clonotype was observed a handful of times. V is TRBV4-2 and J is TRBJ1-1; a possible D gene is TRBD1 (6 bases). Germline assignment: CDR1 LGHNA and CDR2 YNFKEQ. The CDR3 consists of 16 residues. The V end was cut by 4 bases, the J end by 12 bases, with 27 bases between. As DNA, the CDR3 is TGTGCCAGCAGCCCATTGGAAGGTCGGGGGGGCACTCAATCTTTCTTT. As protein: CASSPLEGRGGTQSFF.

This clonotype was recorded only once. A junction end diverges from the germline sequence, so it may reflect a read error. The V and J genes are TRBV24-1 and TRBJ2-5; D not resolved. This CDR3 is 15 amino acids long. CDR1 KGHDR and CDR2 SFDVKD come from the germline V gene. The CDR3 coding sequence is TGTGCCACCAGTGACCTGAGCACAGATCAAGAGACCCAGTGCTTC. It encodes CATSDLSTDQETQCF.

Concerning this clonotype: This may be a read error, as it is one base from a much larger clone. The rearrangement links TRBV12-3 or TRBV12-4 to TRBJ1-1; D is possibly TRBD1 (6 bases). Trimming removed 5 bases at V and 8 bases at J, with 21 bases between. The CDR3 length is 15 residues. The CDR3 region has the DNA TGTGCCAGCAGTATCCTGGACAGTCTCTTAAGGGAAGCTTTCTTT. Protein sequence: CASSILDSLLREAFF.

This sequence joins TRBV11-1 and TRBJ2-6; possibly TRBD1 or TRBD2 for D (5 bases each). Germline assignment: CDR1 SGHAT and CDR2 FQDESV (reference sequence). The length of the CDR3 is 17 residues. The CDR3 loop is CTGSARTWTPGANVLTF. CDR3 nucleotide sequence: TGTACCGGCAGCGCCAGGACATGGACTCCTGGGGCCAACGTCCTGACTTTC.

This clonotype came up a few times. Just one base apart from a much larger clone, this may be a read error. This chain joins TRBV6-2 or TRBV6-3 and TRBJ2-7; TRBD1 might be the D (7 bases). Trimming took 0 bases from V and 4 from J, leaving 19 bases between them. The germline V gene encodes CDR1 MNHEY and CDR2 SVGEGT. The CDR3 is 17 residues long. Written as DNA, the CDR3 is TGTGCCAGCAGTTACTCGAACGCCAGGGGGGACGCGTACGAGCAGTACTTC. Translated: CASSYSNARGDAYEQYF.

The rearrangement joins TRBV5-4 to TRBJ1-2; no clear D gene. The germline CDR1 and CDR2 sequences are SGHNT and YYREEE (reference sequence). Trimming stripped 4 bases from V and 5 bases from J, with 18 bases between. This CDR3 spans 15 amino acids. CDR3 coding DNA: TGTGCCAGCAGCGATCGGAACTCCCTGGGATATGGCTACACCTTC. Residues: CASSDRNSLGYGYTF.

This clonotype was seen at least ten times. The CDR3 is CSVKVGEGYTF. The CDR3 DNA is TGCAGCGTCAAGGTCGGGGAAGGCTACACCTTC. The genes are TRBV29-1 and TRBJ1-2; the D is unclear. The CDR3 has 11 residues. Trimming took 6 bases from V and 8 from J, leaving 13 bases between them. The germline V gene has CDR1 SQVTM and CDR2 ANQGSEA. Complete variable domain (other parts from reference TRBV29-1 and TRBJ1-2): SAVISQKPSRDICQRGTSLTIQCQVDSQVTMMFWYRQQPGQSLTLIATANQGSEATYESGFVIDKFPISRPNLTFSTLTVSNMSPEDSSIYLCSVKVGEGYTFGSGTRLTVV.

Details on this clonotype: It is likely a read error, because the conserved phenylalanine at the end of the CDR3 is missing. CDR3 sequence: CAGSLEVSGTPGTYEQYL. The CDR3 DNA reads TGTGCAGGCAGCTTAGAGGTTAGCGGAACCCCTGGGACCTACGAGCAGTACTTA. The chain uses TRBV11-3 and TRBJ2-7; possibly TRBD2 for D (6 bases). The CDR3 length is 18 residues. Germline V CDR1 and CDR2: SGHNT, YENEEA.

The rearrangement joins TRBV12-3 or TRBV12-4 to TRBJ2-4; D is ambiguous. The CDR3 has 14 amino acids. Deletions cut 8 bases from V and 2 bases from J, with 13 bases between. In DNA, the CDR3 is TGTGCCAGCTCTAATACAATAACCAAAAACATTCAGTACTTC. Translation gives CASSNTITKNIQYF.

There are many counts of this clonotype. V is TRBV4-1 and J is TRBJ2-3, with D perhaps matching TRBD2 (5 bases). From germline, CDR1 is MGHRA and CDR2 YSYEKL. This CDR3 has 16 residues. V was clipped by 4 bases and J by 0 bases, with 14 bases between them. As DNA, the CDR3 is TGCGCCAGCAGCCTCTCCGGAGGACCTAGCACAGATACGCAGTATTTT. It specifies CASSLSGGPSTDTQYF.

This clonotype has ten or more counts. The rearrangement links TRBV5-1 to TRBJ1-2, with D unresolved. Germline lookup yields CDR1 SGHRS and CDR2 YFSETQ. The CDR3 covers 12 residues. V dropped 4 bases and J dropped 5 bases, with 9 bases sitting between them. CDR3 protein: CASSRDSYGYTF. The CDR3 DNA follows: TGCGCCAGCAGCCGAGATTCATATGGCTACACCTTC.

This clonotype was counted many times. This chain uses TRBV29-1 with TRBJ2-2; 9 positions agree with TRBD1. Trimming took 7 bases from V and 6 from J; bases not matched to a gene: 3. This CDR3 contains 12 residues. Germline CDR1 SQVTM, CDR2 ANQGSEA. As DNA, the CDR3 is TGCAGCGCTAGGACAGGGGCCGGGGAGCTGTTTTTT. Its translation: CSARTGAGELFF.